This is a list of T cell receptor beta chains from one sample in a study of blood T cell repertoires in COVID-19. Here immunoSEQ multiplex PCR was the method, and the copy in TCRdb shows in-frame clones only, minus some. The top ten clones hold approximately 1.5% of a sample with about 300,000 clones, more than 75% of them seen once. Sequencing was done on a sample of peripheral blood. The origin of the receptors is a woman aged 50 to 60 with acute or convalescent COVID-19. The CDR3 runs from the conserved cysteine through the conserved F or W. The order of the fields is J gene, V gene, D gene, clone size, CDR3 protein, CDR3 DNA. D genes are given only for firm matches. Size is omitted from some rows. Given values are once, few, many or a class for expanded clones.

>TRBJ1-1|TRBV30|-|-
CAWSGQLNTEAFF
TGTGCCTGGAGTGGACAGCTGAACACTGAAGCTTTCTTT
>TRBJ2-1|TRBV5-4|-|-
CASSLIGNEQFF
TGTGCCAGCAGCTTAATCGGTAATGAGCAGTTCTTC
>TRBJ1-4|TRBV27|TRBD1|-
CASNPGTGVEKLFF
TGTGCCAGCAACCCCGGGACAGGGGTTGAAAAACTGTTTTTT
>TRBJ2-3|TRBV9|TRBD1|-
CASSGTGTGGFGTQYF
TGTGCCAGCAGCGGCACCGGGACAGGGGGCTTCGGTACGCAGTATTTT
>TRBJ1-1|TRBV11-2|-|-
CASSYLNTEAFF
TGTGCCAGCAGCTATCTAAACACTGAAGCTTTCTTT
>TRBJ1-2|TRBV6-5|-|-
CASQTRGGGGYTF
TGTGCCAGCCAGACAAGGGGGGGTGGCGGCTACACCTTC
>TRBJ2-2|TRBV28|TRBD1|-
CASSRLKQGAGTGELFF
TGTGCCAGCAGTCGCTTAAAACAGGGGGCCGGCACCGGGGAGCTGTTTTTT
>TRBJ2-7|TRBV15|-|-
CATSRENYEQYF
TGTGCCACCAGCAGGGAGAACTACGAGCAGTACTTC
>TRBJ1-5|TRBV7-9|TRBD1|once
CASSGTGVQPQHF
TGTGCCAGCAGCGGGACAGGGGTTCAGCCCCAGCATTTT
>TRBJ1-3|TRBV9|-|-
CASSASNRISGNTIYF
TGTGCCAGCAGCGCCTCCAACAGGATCTCTGGAAACACCATATATTTT
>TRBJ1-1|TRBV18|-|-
CASSPSQRNTEAFF
TGTGCCAGCTCACCTAGCCAGCGGAACACTGAAGCTTTCTTT
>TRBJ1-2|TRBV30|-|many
CAWLYRAHYGYTF
TGTGCCTGGCTGTACAGGGCCCACTATGGCTACACCTTC
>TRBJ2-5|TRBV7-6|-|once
CASSLAPGPQETQYF
TGTGCCAGCAGCTTAGCACCAGGGCCCCAAGAGACCCAGTACTTC
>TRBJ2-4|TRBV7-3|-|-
CASSPGRDLAKNIQYF
TGTGCCAGCAGCCCCGGACGGGATCTAGCCAAAAACATTCAGTACTTC
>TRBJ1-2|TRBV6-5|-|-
CASSYSTFGQNYGYTF
TGTGCCAGCAGTTACTCGACTTTCGGACAGAACTATGGCTACACCTTC
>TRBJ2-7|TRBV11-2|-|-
CASSLEPGATYEQYF
TGTGCCAGCAGCTTAGAGCCGGGAGCGACCTACGAGCAGTACTTC
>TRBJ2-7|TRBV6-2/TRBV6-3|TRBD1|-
CASSYRTGREYEQYF
TGTGCCAGCAGTTACCGGACAGGGCGTGAGTACGAGCAGTACTTC
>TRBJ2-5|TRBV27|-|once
CASSDRSPQETQYF
TGTGCCAGCAGCGACAGGAGCCCCCAAGAGACCCAGTACTTC
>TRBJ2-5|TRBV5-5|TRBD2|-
CASSPLADQETQYF
TGTGCCAGCAGCCCACTAGCGGATCAAGAGACCCAGTACTTC
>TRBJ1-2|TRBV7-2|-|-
CASSLVNLDTYGYTF
TGTGCCAGCAGCTTAGTAAACTTGGACACCTATGGCTACACCTTC
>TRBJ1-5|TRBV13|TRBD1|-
CASSSWRQGAAQPQHF
TGTGCCAGCAGCTCCTGGCGACAGGGGGCGGCTCAGCCCCAGCATTTT
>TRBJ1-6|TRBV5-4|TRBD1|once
CASSYRGSYNSPLHF
TGTGCCAGCAGCTACAGGGGCAGCTATAATTCACCCCTCCACTTT
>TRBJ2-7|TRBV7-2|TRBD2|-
CASSPRPTSGSYEQYF
TGTGCCAGCAGCCCGCGTCCGACTAGCGGGAGCTACGAGCAGTACTTC
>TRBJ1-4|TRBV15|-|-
CATSRDQGRIKEKLFF
TGTGCCACCAGCAGAGATCAGGGGCGGATTAAAGAAAAACTGTTTTTT
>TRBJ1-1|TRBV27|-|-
CASSLNAVMNTEAFF
TGTGCCAGCAGTTTAAATGCGGTTATGAACACTGAAGCTTTCTTT
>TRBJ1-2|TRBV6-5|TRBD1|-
CASSYRTGGSGYTF
TGTGCCAGCAGTTACCGGACAGGGGGGTCTGGCTACACCTTC
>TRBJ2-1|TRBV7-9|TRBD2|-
CASSSLADIYNEQFF
TGTGCCAGCAGCTCGCTAGCGGACATCTACAATGAGCAGTTCTTC